Following are 13 T cell receptor beta chains from one sample sequenced in a study of glioma-infiltrating T cells after dendritic cell vaccination. The method was immunoSEQ multiplex PCR; TCRdb's version includes in-frame clones alone and lacks a portion of them. This sample has 95,000 or so clones, with approximately 87% found just once. The starting material was blood, obtained before dendritic cell vaccination. The receptors were sampled from a human donor with glioblastoma.

This clone was observed a few times. This chain links TRBV29-1 with TRBJ1-2; 8 positions match TRBD1. Germline CDR1 SQVTM, CDR2 ANQGSEA. The CDR3 runs 12 residues. The V gene end was trimmed by 7 bases and the J gene end by 8 bases; junction bases not matched to a gene: 9. The CDR3 here is CSALTGATGYTF. The CDR3, as DNA: TGCAGCGCCCTGACAGGGGCGACAGGCTACACCTTC.

The chain employs TRBV18 and TRBJ1-2; D may be TRBD1 (5 bases). Trimming took 5 bases from V and 3 from J, leaving 10 bases between them. Germline V CDR1 and CDR2: KGHSH, LQKENI. The CDR3 loop spans 13 amino acids. This CDR3 is CASSAGGDYGYTF. In nucleotides, the CDR3 is TGTGCCAGCTCAGCCGGGGGGGACTATGGCTACACCTTC.

This chain connects TRBV19 to TRBJ1-6; TRBD1 aligns across 7 bases. Germline V gene data show CDR1 as LNHDA and CDR2 as SQIVND (reference sequence). The CDR3 loop spans 13 amino acids. V lost 4 bases to trimming and J lost 11 bases; unmatched junction nucleotides: 5. This CDR3 reads CASSKQGHPPLHF. CDR3 nucleotides: TGTGCCAGTAGTAAACAGGGGCATCCACCCCTCCACTTT.

The chain employs TRBV11-3 and TRBJ2-7; 12 bases match TRBD2. In germline, CDR1 is SGHNT, CDR2 YENEEA. This CDR3 region has 15 residues. V gave up 5 bases and J gave up 3 bases; unmatched junction bases: 5. CDR3 DNA sequence: TGTGCCAGCAGCACTTGGACTAGCGGGAACTACGAGCAGTACTTC. Translation: CASSTWTSGNYEQYF.

This clone was counted a few times. DNA of the CDR3: TGTGCCAGCAGCCCCGGGACAGGGAGGGGGTACAATGAGCAGTTCTTC. Translating it yields CASSPGTGRGYNEQFF. V usage is TRBV11-2 and J usage is TRBJ2-1; TRBD1 agrees at 9 bases. Germline CDR1 SGHAT, CDR2 FQNNGV. CDR3 length equals 16 residues. The ends lost 5 bases at V and 4 bases at J; junction bases unmatched: 9.

This clone appeared a few times. The chain recombines TRBV7-9 with TRBJ1-1, with TRBD1 matching over 11 bases. CDR1 is SEHNR and CDR2 is FQNEAQ in the germline V gene (reference sequence). Trimming at V came to 4 bases and at J to 5 bases, leaving 0 bases not matched to a gene. The CDR3 runs 13 residues. The DNA for the CDR3 is TGTGCCAGCAGCTGGGACAGGGGGACTGAAGCTTTCTTT. Its translation: CASSWDRGTEAFF. Together with reference TRBV7-9 and TRBJ1-1, the CDR3 gives the full variable domain: DTGVSQNPRHKITKRGQNVTFRCDPISEHNRLYWYRQTLGQGPEFLTYFQNEAQLEKSRLLSDRFSAERPKGSFSTLEIQRTEQGDSAMYLCASSWDRGTEAFFGQGTRLTVV.

V usage is TRBV11-3 and J usage is TRBJ1-1; D is uncertain. The germline V and J ends were trimmed by 1 base and 0 bases, with 9 bases remaining between them. CDR3 length: 15 amino acids. Germline CDR1 SGHNT, CDR2 YENEEA. Written as DNA, the CDR3 is TGTGCCAGCAGCTTAGTCGGTATCATGAACACTGAAGCTTTCTTT. Protein: CASSLVGIMNTEAFF.

The rearrangement links TRBV7-2 to TRBJ1-1; D may be TRBD1 (6 bases). Germline V gene sequence: CDR1 SGHTA, CDR2 FQGNSA. This CDR3 has 14 residues. The V end was cut by 5 bases, the J end by 5 bases, with 15 bases between. In DNA form, the CDR3 reads TGTGCCAGCAGCCCCCCGGGGGGCGGGACTGAAGCTTTCTTT. Amino acids: CASSPPGGGTEAFF.

CDR3 region: CASPKSGVLFF. In DNA, the CDR3 is TGTGCCAGCCCCAAATCGGGAGTACTATTCTTC. The rearrangement links TRBV7-2 to TRBJ2-1; possibly TRBD2 for D (6 bases). V was trimmed by 8 bases and J by 16 bases, leaving 18 bases between them. The CDR3 is made up of 11 amino acids. Germline values: CDR1 SGHTA, CDR2 FQGNSA.

The V and J genes are TRBV27 and TRBJ2-1; D remains ambiguous. The CDR3 length is 14 residues. V lost 5 bases, J lost 3 bases, and 11 bases lay in between. Germline V gene data show CDR1 as MNHEY and CDR2 as SMNVEV (reference sequence). CDR3 bases: TGTGCCAGCAGTCCCCTCGAGAACTACAATGAGCAGTTCTTC. It specifies CASSPLENYNEQFF.

The chain has TRBV5-1 and TRBJ1-1; D is uncertain. The germline CDR1 and CDR2 sequences are SGHRS and YFSETQ. This CDR3 has 16 amino acids. Trimming cost V 0 bases and J 0 bases, with 12 bases left between them. The CDR3 protein is CASSLAAETMNTEAFF. The CDR3 coding sequence is TGCGCCAGCAGCTTGGCCGCGGAAACCATGAACACTGAAGCTTTCTTT.

The chain carries TRBV19 and TRBJ1-3; D gene ambiguous. Trimming left V 3 bases short and J 0 bases short, with 15 bases between. The CDR3 length is 17 residues. Looked up from germline, CDR1 is LNHDA and CDR2 is SQIVND (reference sequence). The CDR3 DNA is TGTGCCAGTAGTATCGGTCAGGCCATGGTCTCTGGAAACACCATATATTTT. Its protein product is CASSIGQAMVSGNTIYF.

The J gene is TRBJ1-5, the V gene TRBV15, with D tentatively TRBD1 (6 bases). This CDR3 comprises 15 residues. Per germline, CDR1 LNHNV and CDR2 YYDKDF (reference sequence). Trimming cost V 1 base and J 3 bases, with 10 bases left between them. The CDR3, as DNA: TGTGCCACCAGCAGAGGGGGGCCCATCAATCAGCCCCAGCATTTT. Amino acids: CATSRGGPINQPQHF.